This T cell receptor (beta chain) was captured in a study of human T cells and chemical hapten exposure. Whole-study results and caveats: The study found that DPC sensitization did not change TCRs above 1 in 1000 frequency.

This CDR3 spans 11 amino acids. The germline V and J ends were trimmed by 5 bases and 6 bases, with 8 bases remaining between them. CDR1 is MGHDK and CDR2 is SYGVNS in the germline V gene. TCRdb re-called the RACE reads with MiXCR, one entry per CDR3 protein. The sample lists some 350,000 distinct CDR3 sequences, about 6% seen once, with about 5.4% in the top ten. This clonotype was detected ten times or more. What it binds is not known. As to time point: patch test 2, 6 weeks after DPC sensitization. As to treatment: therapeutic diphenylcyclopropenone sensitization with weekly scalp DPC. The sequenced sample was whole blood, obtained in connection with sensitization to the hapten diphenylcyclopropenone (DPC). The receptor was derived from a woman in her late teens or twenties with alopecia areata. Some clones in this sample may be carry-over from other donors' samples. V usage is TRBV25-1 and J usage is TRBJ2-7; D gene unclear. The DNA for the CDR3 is TGTGCCAGCAGTCAGGCTTTCGAGCAGTACTTC. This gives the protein CASSQAFEQYF.